This TCR beta chain was documented in a study of CD8 T cells in ankylosing spondylitis. V gave up 3 bases and J gave up 12 bases, with 16 bases separating them. Germline CDR1 SGHNT, CDR2 YYREEE (reference sequence). This CDR3 is built from 12 residues. In regard to this clonotype: No antigen is known for it.

Study-level results: Reactive arthritis synovial fluid and blood were previously reported to contain some motif variants. It was reported that disease-linked clones were significantly enriched in matched ankylosing spondylitis synovial fluid. The authors found the disease-linked clones to be CD8+ and relatively rare in peripheral blood.

Libraries of TCR beta came from quantitative 5'-RACE with molecular barcodes. TCRdb reprocessed the 5' RACE reads with MiXCR, giving one entry per CDR3 protein. This table has about 160,000 distinct CDR3 sequences, around 9.6% appearing once. The TCR was taken from a female donor with ankylosing spondylitis or in good health (not recorded which). The chain links TRBV5-4 to TRBJ2-7; a possible D gene is TRBD1 (6 bases). Material for sequencing was blood, either unsorted or a sorted T cell fraction (not recorded which). CDR3 sequence reads: CASSSRSGDRYF. The CDR3 region has the DNA TGTGCCAGCAGCTCTCGATCAGGGGATCGGTACTTC.